This T cell receptor beta chain came from a study of T cell responses to AZD1222 COVID-19 vaccine. Only in-frame clones appear in the TCRdb table, and some are missing; sequencing was by immunoSEQ multiplex PCR. The sample consists of about 79,000 clones, more than 70% of them appearing once. This clone was seen a handful of times. At one end the junction does not follow the germline gene, possibly because of a read error. This CDR3 contains 12 residues. The V gene's germline CDR1 is LGHNA and CDR2 YNFKEQ. This clonotype was sampled from an adult in good health. The V call is TRBV4-2, the J call TRBJ1-3; D might be TRBD1 (5 bases). This specimen consisted of peripheral blood, obtained on day 0 of AZD1222 vaccination. CDR3: CASSQDPRDAPF. DNA of the CDR3: TGTGCCAGCAGCCAAGATCCCCGGGACGCCCCCTTT.